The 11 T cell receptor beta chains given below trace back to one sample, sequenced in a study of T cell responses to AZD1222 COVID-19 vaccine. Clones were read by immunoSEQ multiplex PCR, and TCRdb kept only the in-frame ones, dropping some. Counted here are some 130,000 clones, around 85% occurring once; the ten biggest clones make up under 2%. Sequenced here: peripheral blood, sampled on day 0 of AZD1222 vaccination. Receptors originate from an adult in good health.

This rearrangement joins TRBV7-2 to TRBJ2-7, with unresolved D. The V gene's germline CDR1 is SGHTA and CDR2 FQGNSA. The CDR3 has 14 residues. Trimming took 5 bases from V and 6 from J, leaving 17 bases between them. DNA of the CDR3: TGTGCCAGCAGCCCTGGGTTAAGCTCCGTCGAGCAGTACTTC. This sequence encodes CASSPGLSSVEQYF.

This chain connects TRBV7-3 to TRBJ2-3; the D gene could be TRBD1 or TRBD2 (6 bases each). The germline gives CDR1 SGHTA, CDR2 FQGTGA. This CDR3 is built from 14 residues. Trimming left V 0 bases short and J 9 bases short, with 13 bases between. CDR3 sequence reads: CASSLTSGAGTQYF. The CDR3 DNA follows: TGTGCCAGCAGCTTAACGTCGGGGGCCGGAACGCAGTATTTT.

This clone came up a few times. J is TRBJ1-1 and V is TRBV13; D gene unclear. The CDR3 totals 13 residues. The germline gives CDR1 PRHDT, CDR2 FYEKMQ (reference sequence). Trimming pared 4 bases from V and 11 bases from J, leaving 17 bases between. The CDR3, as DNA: TGTGCCAGCAGCTCCCGGCGCGGTTCGTTGGCTTTCTTT. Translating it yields CASSSRRGSLAFF.

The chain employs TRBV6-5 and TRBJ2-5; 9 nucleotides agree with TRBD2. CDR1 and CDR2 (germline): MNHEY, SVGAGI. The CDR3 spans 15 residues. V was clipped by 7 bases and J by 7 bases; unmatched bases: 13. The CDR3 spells CASIPTASGDLTQYF. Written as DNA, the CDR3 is TGTGCCAGCATCCCCACGGCTAGCGGGGATCTGACCCAGTACTTC.

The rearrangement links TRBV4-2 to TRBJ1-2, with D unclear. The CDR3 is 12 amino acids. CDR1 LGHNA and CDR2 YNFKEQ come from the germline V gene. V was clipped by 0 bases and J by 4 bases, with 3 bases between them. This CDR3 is CASSQDPYGYTF. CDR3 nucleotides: TGTGCCAGCAGCCAAGATCCCTATGGCTACACCTTC.

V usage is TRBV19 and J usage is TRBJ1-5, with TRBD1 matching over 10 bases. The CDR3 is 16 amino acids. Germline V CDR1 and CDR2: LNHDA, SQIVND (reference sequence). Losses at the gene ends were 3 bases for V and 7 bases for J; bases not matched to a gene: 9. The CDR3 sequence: CASSISDRGRGQPQHF. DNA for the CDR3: TGTGCCAGTAGTATCTCGGACAGGGGGAGAGGACAGCCCCAGCATTTT.

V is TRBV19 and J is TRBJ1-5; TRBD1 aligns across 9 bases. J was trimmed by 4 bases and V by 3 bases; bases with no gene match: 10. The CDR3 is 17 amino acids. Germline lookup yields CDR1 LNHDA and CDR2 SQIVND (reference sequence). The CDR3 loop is CASSMDRGGERNQPQHF. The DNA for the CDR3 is TGTGCCAGTAGTATGGACAGGGGAGGTGAGCGTAATCAGCCCCAGCATTTT. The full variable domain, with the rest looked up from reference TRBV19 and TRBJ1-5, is DGGITQSPKYLFRKEGQNVTLSCEQNLNHDAMYWYRQDPGQGLRLIYYSQIVNDFQKGDIAEGYSVSREKKESFPLTVTSAQKNPTAFYLCASSMDRGGERNQPQHFGDGTRLSIL.

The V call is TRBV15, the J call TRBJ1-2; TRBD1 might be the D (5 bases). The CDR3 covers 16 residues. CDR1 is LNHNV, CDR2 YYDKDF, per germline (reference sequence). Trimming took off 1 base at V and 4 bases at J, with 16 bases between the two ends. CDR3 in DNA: TGTGCCACCAGCAGAGGACAGACTAAAAATTTCTATGGCTACACCTTC. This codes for CATSRGQTKNFYGYTF.

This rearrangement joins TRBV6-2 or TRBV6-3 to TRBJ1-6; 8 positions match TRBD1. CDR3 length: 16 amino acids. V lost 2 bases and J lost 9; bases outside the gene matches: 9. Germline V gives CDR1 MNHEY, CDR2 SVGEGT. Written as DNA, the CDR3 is TGTGCCAGCAGTTACCGCGGGACAGGACGAGGTTCACCCCTCCACTTT. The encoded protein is CASSYRGTGRGSPLHF.

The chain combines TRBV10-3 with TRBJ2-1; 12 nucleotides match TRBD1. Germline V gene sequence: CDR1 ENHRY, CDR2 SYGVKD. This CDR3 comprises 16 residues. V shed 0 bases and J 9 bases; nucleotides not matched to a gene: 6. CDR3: CAISESGTGGWGEQFF. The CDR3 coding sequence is TGTGCCATCAGTGAGTCGGGGACAGGGGGCTGGGGTGAGCAGTTCTTC.

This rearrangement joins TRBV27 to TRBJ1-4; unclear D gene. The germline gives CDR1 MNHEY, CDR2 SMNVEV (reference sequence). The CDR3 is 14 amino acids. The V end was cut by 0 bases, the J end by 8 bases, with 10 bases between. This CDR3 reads CASSLSGRGEKLFF. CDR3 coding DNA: TGTGCCAGCAGTTTATCAGGTCGAGGAGAAAAACTGTTTTTT.